This T cell receptor beta chain derives from a study of shared clonotypes between healthy human individuals. General observations from the study: The study found about 5% of naive CD4 clonotypes shared across four donors. Inspection by rarefaction showed sorted-subset sequencing to be incomplete despite large depth.

Worth noting for this clone: Its antigen is unknown. Other DNA sequences within the sample encode an identical CDR3.

Method: immunoSEQ multiplex PCR; TCRdb's copy keeps in-frame clones and lacks some. Of under 150,000 clones in the sample, about two thirds are singletons; the top ten hold around 23%. The CDR3 extends over 13 amino acids. Between the trimmed V and J ends, which lost 4 bases and 1 base, there was a span of 5 bases. CDR1 SGHRS and CDR2 YFSETQ come from the germline V gene. The donors were adults (healthy and HIV-negative) with no recent acute infections or vaccinations. CD8 memory combined CD45RO+ cells with CCR7-negative CD45RA+ TemRA cells. Source material: memory CD8+ T cells sorted from blood. Subset in this sample: CD45RO+ cells pooled with CCR7-negative TemRA cells. The chain employs TRBV5-1 and TRBJ2-2, with a possible D match to TRBD2 (5 bases). The sequence was obtained from a woman aged 30 to 39 in good health. CDR3 in amino acids: CASSEGNTGELFF. The CDR3 nucleotides are TGCGCCAGCAGCGAGGGGAACACCGGGGAGCTGTTTTTT.